The clone carrying this T cell receptor beta chain was observed once. The antigen is unknown. These data originate in a study of cytomegalovirus exposure and HLA in healthy donors. Across the whole study: Ancestry clustering placed about 80% of 300 to 400 genotyped donors in the Caucasian-associated cluster.

PCR was performed using 60 Vbeta and 13 Jbeta primers. Clones were sequenced by immunoSEQ multiplex PCR, and TCRdb holds only the in-frame ones, with some missing. The table lists approximately 130,000 clones, around 73% of them singletons. This donor's CMV serostatus is unrecorded. Trimming removed 7 bases from V and 0 bases from J, with 15 bases in between. This CDR3 contains 16 residues. Germline V gene lookup returns CDR1 LNHDA and CDR2 SQIVND (reference sequence). Study outcomes and limitations: Per a later analysis, 15,000 to 20,000 TCR beta sequences showed association with HLA alleles at 0.05 false discovery rate.

The J gene is TRBJ2-2, the V gene TRBV19, with D possibly TRBD1 on 5 matching bases. The specimen was PBMCs. This clonotype was obtained from a human donor in good health. In DNA form, the CDR3 reads TGTGCCAGTACGATGTGGGGCAAATCGAACACCGGGGAGCTGTTTTTT. This translates into CASTMWGKSNTGELFF.